These T cell receptor beta chains were read from a single sample in a study of vaccination and CD4 T cells after COVID-19. The antigens these receptors bind are not known. MiXCR, run by TCRdb on the PCR reads, gives a single entry per CDR3 protein. The sample lists about 15,000 distinct CDR3 sequences, 73% occurring once. The sequenced sample consisted of CD4+ T cells from blood, cultured in vitro. The receptors derive from a human donor who had recovered from COVID-19. The CDR3 runs from the conserved cysteine through the conserved F or W. The D gene is left open where the match is weak. Clone size is stated in some rows and not others, as once, few, many or a class when expanded.

CASTRVGGNYGYTF	TGTGCCAGCACACGAGTGGGGGGTAACTATGGCTACACCTTC	14	TRBJ1-2	TRBV6-1	NA	NA
CSAREGRTNYGYTF	TGCAGTGCTAGGGAGGGACGGACCAACTATGGCTACACCTTC	14	TRBJ1-2	TRBV20-1	NA	NA
CSAREPGQGRSPLHF	TGCAGTGCTAGGGAACCGGGACAGGGGAGATCACCCCTCCACTTT	15	TRBJ1-6	TRBV20-1	few	TRBD1
CASSQTRTGGGLNTGELFF	TGTGCCAGCAGCCAGACTCGGACAGGGGGAGGACTAAACACCGGGGAGCTGTTTTTT	19	TRBJ2-2	TRBV7-9	NA	TRBD1
CASSPRAGSPLHF	TGTGCCAGCTCACCGAGGGCGGGCTCACCCCTCCACTTT	13	TRBJ1-6	TRBV18	NA	NA
CASSLAPGTNTEAFF	TGTGCCAGCAGCTTAGCACCAGGGACGAACACTGAAGCTTTCTTT	15	TRBJ1-1	TRBV7-2	NA	NA
CASRASNQPQHF	TGTGCCAGCAGGGCTAGCAATCAGCCCCAGCATTTT	12	TRBJ1-5	TRBV12-3/TRBV12-4	once	NA
CASGLEGAGYTF	TGTGCTAGTGGTTTGGAGGGGGCTGGCTACACCTTC	12	TRBJ1-2	TRBV12-5	NA	TRBD1
CASSEQGGTEAFF	TGCGCCAGCAGTGAGCAGGGGGGGACTGAAGCTTTCTTT	13	TRBJ1-1	TRBV10-2	NA	TRBD1
CASSDGGYGYTF	TGTGCCAGCAGTGACGGGGGGTATGGCTACACCTTC	12	TRBJ1-2	TRBV27	few	NA
CSAIQGANSPLHF	TGCAGTGCCATACAGGGAGCTAATTCACCCCTCCACTTT	13	TRBJ1-6	TRBV20-1	NA	NA
CASSFPTAIEAFF	TGTGCCAGCAGCTTCCCAACGGCAATTGAAGCTTTCTTT	13	TRBJ1-1	TRBV7-9	NA	NA
CASSSYRGTNTGELFF	TGTGCCAGCAGCTCATACAGGGGCACGAACACCGGGGAGCTGTTTTTT	16	TRBJ2-2	TRBV7-9	NA	TRBD1
CATSEETSKEAFF	TGTGCCACCAGTGAGGAGACAAGTAAAGAAGCTTTCTTT	13	TRBJ1-1	TRBV24-1	NA	NA
CASRGDPLYQPQHF	TGTGCCAGCAGAGGGGACCCCCTGTATCAGCCCCAGCATTTT	14	TRBJ1-5	TRBV6-1	NA	NA
CASSLSGSPGAEGDEQFF	TGTGCCAGCAGTTTATCCGGCTCCCCGGGGGCTGAGGGGGATGAGCAGTTCTTC	18	TRBJ2-1	TRBV27	NA	NA
CASSRTSGRKGELFF	TGTGCCAGCAGCCGGACTAGCGGGAGAAAAGGGGAGCTGTTTTTT	15	TRBJ2-2	TRBV6-1	NA	TRBD2
CASRTVRTRSGEQYF	TGTGCCAGCAGGACCGTGAGGACTAGATCGGGCGAGCAGTACTTC	15	TRBJ2-7	TRBV28	once	TRBD2
CATSRDSRETQYF	TGTGCCACCAGCAGAGATTCCCGAGAGACCCAGTACTTC	13	TRBJ2-5	TRBV15	NA	NA
CASSPKGLAGAETQYF	TGTGCCAGTAGTCCCAAGGGACTAGCGGGAGCAGAGACCCAGTACTTC	16	TRBJ2-5	TRBV19	NA	TRBD2
CASSGGPGYTF	TGTGCCAGCAGTGGGGGGCCGGGCTACACCTTC	11	TRBJ1-2	TRBV6-1	NA	NA
CASSSQGPSNYGYTF	TGTGCCAGCAGCTCTCAGGGGCCCTCTAACTATGGCTACACCTTC	15	TRBJ1-2	TRBV6-2/TRBV6-3	NA	NA
CASSLSRDSPLHF	TGTGCCAGCAGTCTATCCAGGGATTCACCCCTCCACTTT	13	TRBJ1-6	TRBV2	few	NA
CSAREIRGLSSYEQYF	TGCAGTGCTAGAGAGATTCGGGGTCTGAGCTCCTACGAGCAGTACTTC	16	TRBJ2-7	TRBV20-1	few	NA
CAGRQGFLWEQYF	TGTGCCGGGCGACAGGGATTCCTCTGGGAGCAGTACTTC	13	TRBJ2-7	TRBV2	NA	TRBD1
CASSPELGLNQPQHF	TGTGCCAGCTCACCGGAACTAGGACTGAATCAGCCCCAGCATTTT	15	TRBJ1-5	TRBV18	once	NA
CASSPSSVPRGNQPQHF	TGTGCCAGCAGCCCCTCGTCCGTCCCCAGAGGCAATCAGCCCCAGCATTTT	17	TRBJ1-5	TRBV6-4	few	NA
CATSREATGYEQYF	TGTGCCACCAGCAGAGAGGCAACCGGCTACGAGCAGTACTTC	14	TRBJ2-7	TRBV15	few	NA
CASSPRGGRRQETQYF	TGTGCCAGCAGCCCACGGGGGGGAAGGCGACAAGAGACCCAGTACTTC	16	TRBJ2-5	TRBV7-3	NA	TRBD2
CASRRLSNQPQHF	TGTGCCAGCAGAAGGTTGAGCAATCAGCCCCAGCATTTT	13	TRBJ1-5	TRBV6-1	NA	NA
CASSLLRVNYGYTF	TGTGCCAGCAGTTTATTAAGGGTAAACTATGGCTACACCTTC	14	TRBJ1-2	TRBV28	few	NA
CASSPTGQGITGELFF	TGTGCCAGCAGCCCGACGGGACAGGGAATCACCGGGGAGCTGTTTTTT	16	TRBJ2-2	TRBV7-3	NA	TRBD1
CASSLGTSSNQPQHF	TGTGCCAGCAGTTTAGGGACATCCAGCAATCAGCCCCAGCATTTT	15	TRBJ1-5	TRBV6-5	few	NA
CASSYSGRPNSPLHF	TGTGCCAGCAGTTACTCTGGCAGGCCCAATTCACCCCTCCACTTT	15	TRBJ1-6	TRBV6-5	NA	NA
CSAIRDRGYEQYF	TGCAGTGCCATCCGGGACAGGGGTTACGAGCAGTACTTC	13	TRBJ2-7	TRBV20-1	NA	TRBD1
CASSNRGFGTNYGYTF	TGTGCCAGCAGTAACAGGGGGTTTGGCACTAACTATGGCTACACCTTC	16	TRBJ1-2	TRBV2	NA	TRBD1
CATSPGGGTLGQPQHF	TGTGCCACCAGCCCAGGGGGGGGGACACTTGGTCAGCCCCAGCATTTT	16	TRBJ1-5	TRBV15	NA	TRBD1